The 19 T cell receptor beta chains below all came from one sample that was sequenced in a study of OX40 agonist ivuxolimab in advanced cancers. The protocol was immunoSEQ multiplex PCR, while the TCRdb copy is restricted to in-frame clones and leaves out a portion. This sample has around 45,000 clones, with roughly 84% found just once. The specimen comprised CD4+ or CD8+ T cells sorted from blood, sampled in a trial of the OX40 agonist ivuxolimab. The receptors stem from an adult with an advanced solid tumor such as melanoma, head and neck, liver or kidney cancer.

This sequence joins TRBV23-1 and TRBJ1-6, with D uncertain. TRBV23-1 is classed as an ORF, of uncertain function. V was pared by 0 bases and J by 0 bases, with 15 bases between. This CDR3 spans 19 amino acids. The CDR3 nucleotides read TGCGCCAGCAGTCAATCCGAAGGGCCGGTTAGCTCCTATAATTCACCCCTCCACTTT. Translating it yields CASSQSEGPVSSYNSPLHF.

The CDR3 coding sequence is TGTGCCAGAAGGAGGACAGGGAACACTGAAGCTTTCTTT. Its protein is CARRRTGNTEAFF. V and J are TRBV5-3 and TRBJ1-1; TRBD1 matches 7 bases. TRBV5-3 is classed as an ORF, of uncertain function. Trimming took 5 bases from V and 1 from J; bases not matched to a gene: 2. CDR3 length: 13 amino acids.

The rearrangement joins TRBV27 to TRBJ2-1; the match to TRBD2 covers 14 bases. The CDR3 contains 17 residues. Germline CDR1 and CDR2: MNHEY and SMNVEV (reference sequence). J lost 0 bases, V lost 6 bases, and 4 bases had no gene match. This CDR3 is CASSTGTSGSSYNEQFF. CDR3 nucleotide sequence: TGTGCCAGCAGCACAGGGACTAGCGGGAGCTCCTACAATGAGCAGTTCTTC.

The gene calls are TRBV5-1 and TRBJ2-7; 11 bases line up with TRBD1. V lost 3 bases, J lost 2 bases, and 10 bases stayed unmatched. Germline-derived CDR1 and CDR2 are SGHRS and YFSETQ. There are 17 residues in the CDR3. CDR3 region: CASSWDRGNSIPYEQYF. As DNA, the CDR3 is TGCGCCAGCAGCTGGGACAGGGGGAATTCTATCCCCTACGAGCAGTACTTC.

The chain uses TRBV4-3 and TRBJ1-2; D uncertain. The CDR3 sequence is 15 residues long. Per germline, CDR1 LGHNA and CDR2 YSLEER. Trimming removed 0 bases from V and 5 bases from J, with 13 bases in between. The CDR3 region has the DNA TGCGCCAGCAGCCAAGAAGACACCCAAGAATATGGCTACACCTTC. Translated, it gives CASSQEDTQEYGYTF.

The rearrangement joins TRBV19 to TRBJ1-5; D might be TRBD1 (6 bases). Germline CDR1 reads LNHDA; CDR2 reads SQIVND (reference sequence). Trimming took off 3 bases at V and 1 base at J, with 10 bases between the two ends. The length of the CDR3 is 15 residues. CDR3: CASSMTGPSNQPQHF. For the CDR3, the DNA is TGTGCCAGTAGTATGACAGGCCCCAGCAATCAGCCCCAGCATTTT.

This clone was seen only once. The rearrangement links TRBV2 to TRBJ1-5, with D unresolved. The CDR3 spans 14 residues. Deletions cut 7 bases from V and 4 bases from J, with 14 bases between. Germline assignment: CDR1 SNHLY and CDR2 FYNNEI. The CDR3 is CASIQNRGNQPQHF. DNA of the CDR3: TGTGCCAGCATCCAAAATCGGGGAAATCAGCCCCAGCATTTT.

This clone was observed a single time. CDR3 DNA: TGTGCCATCAGTGATCGAGGGGGGACAGGGAACAATGAGCAGTTCTTC. This codes for CAISDRGGTGNNEQFF. The chain recombines TRBV10-3 with TRBJ2-1; 9 nucleotides line up with TRBD1. This CDR3 comprises 16 residues. With 3 bases clipped from V and 5 bases from J, the junction kept 8 bases outside the gene matches. Germline CDR1 is ENHRY and CDR2 is SYGVKD.

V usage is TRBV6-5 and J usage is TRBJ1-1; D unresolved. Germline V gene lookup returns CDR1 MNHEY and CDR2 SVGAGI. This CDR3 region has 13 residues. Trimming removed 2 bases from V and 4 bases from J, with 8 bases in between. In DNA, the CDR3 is TGTGCCAGCAGTTACGGGGAGGTCACTGAAGCTTTCTTT. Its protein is CASSYGEVTEAFF.

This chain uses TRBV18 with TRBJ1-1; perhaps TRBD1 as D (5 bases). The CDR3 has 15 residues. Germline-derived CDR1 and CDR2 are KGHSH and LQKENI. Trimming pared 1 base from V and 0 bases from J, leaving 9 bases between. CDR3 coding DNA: TGTGCCAGCTCACCACTCGACAGCATGAACACTGAAGCTTTCTTT. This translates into CASSPLDSMNTEAFF.

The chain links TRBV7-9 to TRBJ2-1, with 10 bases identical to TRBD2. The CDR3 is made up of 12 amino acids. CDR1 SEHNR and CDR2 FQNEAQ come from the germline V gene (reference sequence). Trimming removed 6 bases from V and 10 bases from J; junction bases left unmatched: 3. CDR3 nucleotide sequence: TGTGCCAGCAGTCAGGGACTAGCGGAGCAGTTCTTC. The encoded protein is CASSQGLAEQFF.

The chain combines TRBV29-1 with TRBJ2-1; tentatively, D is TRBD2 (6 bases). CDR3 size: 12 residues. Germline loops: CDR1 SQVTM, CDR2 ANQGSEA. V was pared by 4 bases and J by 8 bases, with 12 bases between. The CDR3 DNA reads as TGCAGCGTTGCGGCTTGGAGGGATGAGCAGTTCTTC. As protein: CSVAAWRDEQFF.

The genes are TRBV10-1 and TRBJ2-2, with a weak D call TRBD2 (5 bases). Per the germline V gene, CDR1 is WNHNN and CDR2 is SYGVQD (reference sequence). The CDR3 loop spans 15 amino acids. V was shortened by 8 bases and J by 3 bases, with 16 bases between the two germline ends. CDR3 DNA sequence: TGCGCCAGCGGCCCCAGGAGCGGTGACACCGGGGAGCTGTTTTTT. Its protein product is CASGPRSGDTGELFF.

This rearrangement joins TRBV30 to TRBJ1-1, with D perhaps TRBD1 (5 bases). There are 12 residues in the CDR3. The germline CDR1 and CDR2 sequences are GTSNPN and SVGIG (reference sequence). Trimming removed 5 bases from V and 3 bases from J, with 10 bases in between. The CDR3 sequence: CAWGQSDTEAFF. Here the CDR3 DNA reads TGTGCCTGGGGACAATCGGACACTGAAGCTTTCTTT.

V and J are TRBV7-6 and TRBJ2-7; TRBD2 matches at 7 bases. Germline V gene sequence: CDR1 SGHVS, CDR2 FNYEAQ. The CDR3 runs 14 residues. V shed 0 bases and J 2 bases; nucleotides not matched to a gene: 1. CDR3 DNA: TGTGCCAGCAGCTTAGCTGCGGGGGCCTACGAGCAGTACTTC. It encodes CASSLAAGAYEQYF. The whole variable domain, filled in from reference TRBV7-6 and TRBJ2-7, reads GAGVSQSPRYKVTKRGQDVALRCDPISGHVSLYWYRQALGQGPEFLTYFNYEAQQDKSGLPNDRFSAERPEGSISTLTIQRTEQRDSAMYRCASSLAAGAYEQYFGPGTRLTVT.

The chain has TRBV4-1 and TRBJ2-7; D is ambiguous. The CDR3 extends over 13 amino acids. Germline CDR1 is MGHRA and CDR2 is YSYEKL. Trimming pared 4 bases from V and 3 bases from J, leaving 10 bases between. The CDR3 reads CASSPWIYYEQYF. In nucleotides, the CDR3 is TGCGCCAGCAGCCCCTGGATTTACTACGAGCAGTACTTC.

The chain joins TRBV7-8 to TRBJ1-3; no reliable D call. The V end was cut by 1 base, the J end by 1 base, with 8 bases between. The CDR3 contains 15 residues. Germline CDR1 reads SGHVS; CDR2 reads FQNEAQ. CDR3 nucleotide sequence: TGTGCCAGCAGCTTAGTTTCGGGTTCTGGAAACACCATATATTTT. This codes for CASSLVSGSGNTIYF.

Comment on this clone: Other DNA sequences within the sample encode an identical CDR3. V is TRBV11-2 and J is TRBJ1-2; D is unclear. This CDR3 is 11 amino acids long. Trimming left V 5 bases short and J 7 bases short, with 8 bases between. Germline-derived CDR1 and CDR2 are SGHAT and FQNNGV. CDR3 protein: CASSLGGGYTF. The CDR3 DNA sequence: TGTGCCAGCAGCCTAGGCGGTGGCTACACCTTC.

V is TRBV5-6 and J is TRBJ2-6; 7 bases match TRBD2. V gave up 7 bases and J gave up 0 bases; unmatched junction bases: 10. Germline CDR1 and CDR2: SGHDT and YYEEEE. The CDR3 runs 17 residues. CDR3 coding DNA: TGTGCCAGCGGACGAGCGGGGACCTACTCTGGGGCCAACGTCCTGACTTTC. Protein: CASGRAGTYSGANVLTF.